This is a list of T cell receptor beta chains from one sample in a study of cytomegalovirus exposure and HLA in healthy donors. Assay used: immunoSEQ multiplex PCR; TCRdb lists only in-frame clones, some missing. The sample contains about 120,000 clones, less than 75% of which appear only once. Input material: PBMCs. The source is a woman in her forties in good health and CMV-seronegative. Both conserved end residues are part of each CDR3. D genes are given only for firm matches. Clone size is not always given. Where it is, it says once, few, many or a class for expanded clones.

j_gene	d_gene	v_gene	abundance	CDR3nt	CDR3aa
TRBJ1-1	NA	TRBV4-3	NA	TGCGCCAGCAGCCAAGAAGACCGACTAAACACTGAAGCTTTCTTT	CASSQEDRLNTEAFF
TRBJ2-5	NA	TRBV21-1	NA	TGTGCCAGCAGCAAAGGCGATGAGGACAGGGGGGGGGAGACCCAGTACTTC	CASSKGDEDRGGETQYF
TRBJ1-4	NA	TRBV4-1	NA	TGCGCCAGCGGACGTAACAGGGAAAAACTGTTTTTT	CASGRNREKLFF
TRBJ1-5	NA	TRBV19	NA	TGTGCCACCTCACGGGGAAGCAATCAGCCCCAGCATTTT	CATSRGSNQPQHF
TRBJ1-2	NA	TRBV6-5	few	TGTGCCAGCAGACCCGAAAGTATATCTATAGGCTACACCTTC	CASRPESISIGYTF
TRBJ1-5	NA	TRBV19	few	TGTGCCAGTAGTGCGGACGGAGGAAGTTATAGCAATCAGCCCCAGCATTTT	CASSADGGSYSNQPQHF
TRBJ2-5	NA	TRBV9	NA	TGTGCCAGCAGCGTAGGGACAGTCCAAGAGACCCAGTACTTC	CASSVGTVQETQYF
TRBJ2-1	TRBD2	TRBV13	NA	TGTGCCAGCAGCTTAGAAACCAAGGGACTAGCGGGAGCCCATCTACCTACGGATGAGCAGTTCTTC	CASSLETKGLAGAHLPTDEQFF
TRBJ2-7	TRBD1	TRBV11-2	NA	TGTGCCAGCAGCTACGCCGGGACAGATACCTACGAGCAGTACTTC	CASSYAGTDTYEQYF
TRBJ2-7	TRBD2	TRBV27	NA	TGTGCCAGCAGTCCAAGGGTCGGGACTACCTACGAGCAGTACTTC	CASSPRVGTTYEQYF
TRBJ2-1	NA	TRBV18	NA	TGTGCCAGCTCACCACCGAAGAGGGCCTACAATGAGCAGTTCTTC	CASSPPKRAYNEQFF
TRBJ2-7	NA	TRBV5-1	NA	TGCGCCAGCAAACAGCAGACTAGCTCCTACGAGCAGTACTTC	CASKQQTSSYEQYF
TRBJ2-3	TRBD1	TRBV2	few	TGTGCCAGCAGCGCCGGACAGGGAGAGGCAGATACGCAGTATTTT	CASSAGQGEADTQYF
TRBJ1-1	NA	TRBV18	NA	TGTGCCAGCTCAGAAGTGGACATCTACACTGAAGCTTTCTTT	CASSEVDIYTEAFF
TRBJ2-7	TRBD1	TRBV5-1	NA	TGCGCCAGCAGCCCGTGGTCGGGGACAGGGGTCGAGCAGTACTTC	CASSPWSGTGVEQYF
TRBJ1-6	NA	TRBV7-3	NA	TGTGCCAGCAGCTTAGACAGTAATTCACCCCTCCACTTT	CASSLDSNSPLHF
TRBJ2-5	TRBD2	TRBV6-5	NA	TGTGCCAGCAGCCCGGGACTAGCGGTCCAAGAGACCCAGTACTTC	CASSPGLAVQETQYF
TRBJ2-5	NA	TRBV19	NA	TGTGCCAGTAGTATAACCCACGGTCTTCAAGAGACCCAGTACTTC	CASSITHGLQETQYF
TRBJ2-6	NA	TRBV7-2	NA	TGTGCCAGCAGCGTAGTAGGAGGTCTGTCTGGGGCCAACGTCCTGACTTTC	CASSVVGGLSGANVLTF
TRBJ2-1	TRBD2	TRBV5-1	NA	TGCGCCAGCAGCTTGGCCCCTAGCGGGACCTACAATGAGCAGTTCTTC	CASSLAPSGTYNEQFF
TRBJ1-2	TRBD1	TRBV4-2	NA	TGTGCCAGCAGCCAAGAGGGGACAGGGGGCGGCTACACCTTC	CASSQEGTGGGYTF
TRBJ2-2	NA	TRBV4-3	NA	TGCGCCAGCAGCAGACCTCCCGGGACTCCAAACACCGGGGAGCTGTTTTTT	CASSRPPGTPNTGELFF
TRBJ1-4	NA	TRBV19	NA	TGTGCCAGTAGTGAAACAGGGCCTCGAGGTAGTAATGAAAAACTGTTTTTT	CASSETGPRGSNEKLFF
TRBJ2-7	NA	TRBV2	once	TGTGCCAGCAGTGCTAAGTACGAGCAGTACTTC	CASSAKYEQYF
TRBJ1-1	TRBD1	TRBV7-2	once	TGTGCCAGCAGCATCCAGGGGGATTCGGATGAAGCTTTCTTT	CASSIQGDSDEAFF
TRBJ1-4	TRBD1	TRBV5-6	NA	TGTGCCAGCAGCGCCGGGACAGTGAATGAAAAACTGTTTTTT	CASSAGTVNEKLFF
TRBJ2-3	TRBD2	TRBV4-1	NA	TGCGCCAGCAGCCAAGGAACCCAGCGGGAGATAGATACGCAGTATTTT	CASSQGTQREIDTQYF
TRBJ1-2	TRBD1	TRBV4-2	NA	TGTGCCAGCAGCCAAGGTGACAGGGGGCTCGATGGCTACACCTTC	CASSQGDRGLDGYTF
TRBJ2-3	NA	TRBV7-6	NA	TGTGCCAGCAGCTTAGCGGGGGCCGGGGCAGATACGCAGTATTTT	CASSLAGAGADTQYF
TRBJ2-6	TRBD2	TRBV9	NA	TGTGCCAGCAGCCCCCCGGGGGGGGCTGGGGCCAACGTCCTGACTTTC	CASSPPGGAGANVLTF
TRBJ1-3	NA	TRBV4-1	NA	TGCGCCAGCAGCCGAACCAGAATACAGGGCCTCTCTGGAAACACCATATATTTT	CASSRTRIQGLSGNTIYF
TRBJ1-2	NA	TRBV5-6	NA	TGTGCCAGCAGCTCTACAGGGTACGACTATGGCTACACCTTC	CASSSTGYDYGYTF
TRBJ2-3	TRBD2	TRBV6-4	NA	TGTGCCAGCAGTGAAGGGACTAGCAGCACAGATACGCAGTATTTT	CASSEGTSSTDTQYF
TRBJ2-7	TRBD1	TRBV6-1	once	TGTGCCAGCTTACCGGGACAGTGGGGCGACGAGCAGTACTTC	CASLPGQWGDEQYF
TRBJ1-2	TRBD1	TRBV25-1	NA	TGTGCCAGCTTGGGACAGGGGACGTCTGGCTATGGCTACACCTTC	CASLGQGTSGYGYTF
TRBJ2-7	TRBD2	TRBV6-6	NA	TGTGCCAGCAAGGCGGGAGAGAGGTACGAGCAGTACTTC	CASKAGERYEQYF
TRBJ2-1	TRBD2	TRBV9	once	TGTGCCAGCAGCGTACGTACTAGCGGGGGGGCAAGTGAGCAGTTCTTC	CASSVRTSGGASEQFF
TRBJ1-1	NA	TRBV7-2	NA	TGTGCCAGCAGCGTAAGAGGTTCATACACTGAAGCTTTCTTT	CASSVRGSYTEAFF
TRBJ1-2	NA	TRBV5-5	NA	TGTGCCAGCAGCTTGGAAGGGGCCAACTATGGCTACACCTTC	CASSLEGANYGYTF
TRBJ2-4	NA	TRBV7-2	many	TGTGCCAGCAGCTTAAGTCGACCCGCGGGGATTCAGTACTTC	CASSLSRPAGIQYF
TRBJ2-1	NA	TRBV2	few	TGTGCCAGCATCGCCCTGGCCGGCGGGCCTACCTACAATGAGCAGTTCTTC	CASIALAGGPTYNEQFF